The rows below give T cell receptor beta chains drawn from one sample of a study of tumor-infiltrating lymphocytes in primary liver carcinoma. A single record per CDR3 protein comes from TCRdb applying MiXCR to the multiplex PCR reads. The sample consists of under 130,000 distinct CDR3 sequences, roughly four fifths of them appearing once. Sequenced: liver tumor tissue from sampling region 3. All receptors come from a man between 40 and 49 years old with primary liver carcinoma and hepatitis B virus infection. CDR3s include the opening cysteine and the closing phenylalanine or tryptophan. A D gene is named only where the DNA matches it firmly. A row's size may be missing; if present it is once, few, many or a size class.

>.|TRBJ1-1|TRBV7-8|.
CASSLTRGTEAFF
TGTGCCAGTAGCTTAACAAGGGGCACTGAAGCTTTCTTT
>TRBD2|TRBJ2-3|TRBV7-9|.
CASSLGSAGGGDTLYF
TGTGCCAGCAGCTTAGGATCGGCGGGGGGAGGAGATACGCTGTATTTT
>TRBD2|TRBJ2-1|TRBV6-7|.
CANSYPASGNFSSYNEQFF
TGTGCCAACAGTTACCCGGCTAGCGGGAATTTTAGCTCCTACAATGAACAGTTCTTC
>.|TRBJ2-3|TRBV11-2|.
CASSSITSDTQYF
TGTGCCAGCAGCTCCATCACCTCTGATACGCAGTATTTT
>.|TRBJ2-6|TRBV6-5|.
CASSFGFGSSGANVLTF
TGTGCCAGCAGTTTCGGTTTTGGATCCTCTGGGGCCAACGTCCTGACTTTC
>.|TRBJ2-1|TRBV19|.
CASSIAAANEQFF
TGTGCCAGTAGTATAGCTGCAGCAAATGAGCAGTTCTTC
>.|TRBJ2-1|TRBV29-1|.
CSVLRLVDLYNEQFF
TGCAGCGTCCTTAGACTAGTGGACCTATACAATGAGCAGTTCTTC
>.|TRBJ2-7|TRBV5-1|.
CANSKRSGRSYEQYF
TGCGCCAACAGCAAGAGATCGGGAAGATCCTACGAGCAGTACTTC
>TRBD2|TRBJ2-5|TRBV6-2/TRBV6-3|once
CASIGLAREEETQYF
TGTGCCAGTATTGGACTAGCGAGAGAGGAAGAGACCCAGTACTTC
>TRBD2|TRBJ2-7|TRBV6-4|.
CASSGPTSGAYEQYF
TGTGCCAGCAGTGGCCCGACTAGCGGGGCCTACGAGCAGTACTTC
>TRBD1|TRBJ2-1|TRBV12-3/TRBV12-4|.
CASSLGQGDDNEQFF
TGTGCCAGCAGTTTAGGACAGGGAGATGACAATGAGCAGTTCTTC
>.|TRBJ1-1|TRBV18|many
CASSPTRDSLNTEAFF
TGTGCCAGCTCACCAACCCGCGACAGTCTGAACACTGAAGCTTTCTTT
>.|TRBJ2-7|TRBV29-1|many
CSAQQGTIYEQYF
TGCAGCGCCCAACAGGGCACAATCTACGAGCAGTACTTC
>.|TRBJ1-1|TRBV29-1|.
CSVAPAWEMNAEAFF
TGCAGCGTTGCCCCGGCATGGGAAATGAACGCTGAAGCTTTCTTT
>.|TRBJ2-1|TRBV11-3|.
CASNLDGNERFF
TGTGCCAGCAACTTAGATGGCAATGAGCGGTTCTTC
>TRBD1|TRBJ2-7|TRBV5-1|many
CASSFLQGANEQYF
TGCGCCAGCAGCTTTCTACAGGGGGCAAACGAGCAGTACTTC
>TRBD2|TRBJ2-1|TRBV7-9|.
CASNLVTSGRNNEQFF
TGTGCCAGCAACTTAGTCACTAGCGGGAGAAACAATGAGCAATTCTTC
>.|TRBJ1-2|TRBV4-3|medium-sized
CASSQDSGLGGYTF
TGCGCCAGCAGCCAAGATTCAGGCTTGGGGGGCTACACCTTC
>TRBD2|TRBJ2-2|TRBV30|many
CAWIGSGRPINTGELFF
TGTGCCTGGATTGGTAGCGGGAGGCCGATAAACACCGGGGAGCTGTTTTTT
>.|TRBJ1-1|TRBV6-2/TRBV6-3|.
CAGGTRNTVVFF
TGCGCCGGCGGGACACGTAACACTGTAGTTTTCTTT
>TRBD1|TRBJ2-5|TRBV11-1|.
CASSPGTGGRETQYF
TGTGCCAGCAGCCCCGGGACAGGGGGCCGTGAGACCCAGTACTTC
>.|TRBJ2-2|TRBV6-6|.
CASSPAGTPNIGELFF
TGTGCCAGCAGTCCTGCCGGGACTCCGAACATCGGGGAGCTGTTTTTT
>.|TRBJ2-1|TRBV5-5|.
CASSPALGNYNEQFF
TGTGCCAGCAGCCCCGCACTGGGAAACTACAATGAGCAGTTCTTC
>TRBD2|TRBJ2-3|TRBV20-1|once
CSASEPNGGTGKGDTQYF
TGCAGTGCTAGTGAACCAAACGGGGGGACGGGGAAGGGGGATACGCAGTATTTT
>.|TRBJ2-5|TRBV20-1|few
CSARGRKETQYF
TGCAGTGCTAGGGGGCGCAAGGAGACCCAGTACTTC
>.|TRBJ2-3|TRBV5-1|once
CANGFGHNTDTQYF
TGCGCCAACGGCTTCGGCCATAACACAGATACGCAGTATTTT
>.|TRBJ2-1|TRBV28|many
CASSQLNNEQFF
TGTGCCAGCTCCCAGCTGAACAATGAGCAGTTCTTC
>.|TRBJ2-3|TRBV6-6|.
CPSSRTNQGDTQYF
TGTCCCAGCAGTCGGACTAACCAGGGAGATACGCAGTATTTT
>.|TRBJ2-1|TRBV28|few
CANWIGGGNEQFF
TGTGCCAACTGGATAGGGGGGGGCAATGAGCAGTTCTTC
>.|TRBJ2-3|TRBV10-2|once
CASSDLRRGGTDAQYF
TGCGCCAGCAGTGACTTGAGAAGGGGTGGCACAGATGCGCAGTATTTT
>.|TRBJ1-1|TRBV11-3|.
CASSSRAGSTEAFF
TGTGCCAGCAGCTCGAGGGCAGGAAGCACTGAGGCTTTCTTT
>TRBD2|TRBJ2-1|TRBV29-1|.
CNVGLAGGSYNEQFF
TGCAACGTTGGGCTAGCGGGAGGGTCCTACAATGAGCAGTTCTTC